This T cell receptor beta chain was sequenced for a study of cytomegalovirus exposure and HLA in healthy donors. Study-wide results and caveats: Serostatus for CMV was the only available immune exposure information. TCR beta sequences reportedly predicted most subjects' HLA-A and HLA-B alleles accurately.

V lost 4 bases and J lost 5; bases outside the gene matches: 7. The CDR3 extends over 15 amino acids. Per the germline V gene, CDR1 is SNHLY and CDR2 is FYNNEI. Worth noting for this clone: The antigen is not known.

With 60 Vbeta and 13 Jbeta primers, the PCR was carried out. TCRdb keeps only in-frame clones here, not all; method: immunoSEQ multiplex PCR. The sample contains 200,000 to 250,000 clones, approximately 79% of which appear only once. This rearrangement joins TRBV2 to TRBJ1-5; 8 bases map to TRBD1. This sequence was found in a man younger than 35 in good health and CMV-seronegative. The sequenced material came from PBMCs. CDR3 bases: TGTGCCAGCAGTGGATCAGGACAGGGATATCAGCCCCAGCATTTT. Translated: CASSGSGQGYQPQHF.